This TCR beta chain was sequenced during a study of blood T cell repertoires in COVID-19. This clone was seen more than once but under ten times. Measured with immunoSEQ multiplex PCR; TCRdb has only the in-frame clones, and not every one. Altogether some 170,000 clones are present, 75% to 85% being singletons, with the ten largest covering approximately 11%. The TCR comes from a woman aged 40 to 55 with COVID-19, enrolled during active disease. The sample consisted of peripheral blood.

Here the CDR3 reads CASSHGPRAGELFF. The CDR3 bases are TGCGCCAGCAGCCATGGGCCTCGTGCCGGGGAGCTGTTTTTT. This chain joins TRBV4-1 and TRBJ2-2, with D uncertain. Per germline, CDR1 MGHRA and CDR2 YSYEKL. This CDR3 spans 14 amino acids. With 3 bases removed from V and 6 bases from J, the gap between germline ends came to 11 bases.